This is a list of T cell receptor beta chains from one sample in a study of spatial heterogeneity in lung cancer. TCRdb re-analysed the 5' RACE reads in MiXCR, keeping a single row per CDR3 protein. The repertoire has about 50,000 distinct CDR3 sequences, 7.5% to 8% of them found once; the top ten carry around an eighth. This specimen consisted of PBMCs, obtained at surgery. Every receptor here comes from a female donor with early-stage non-small cell lung cancer. Both conserved end residues are part of each CDR3. The order of the fields is J gene, V gene, D gene, clone size, CDR3 length, CDR3 protein, CDR3 DNA. The D gene is left open where the match is weak. Where a row states a size, it is once, few, many or the class of an expanded clone; other rows omit it.

>TRBJ1-2|TRBV24-1|.|many|14
CATSDPPVNYGYTF
TGTGCCACCAGTGATCCCCCCGTTAACTATGGCTACACCTTC
>TRBJ1-1|TRBV7-8|.|many|17
CASSLENSTPLRAEAFF
TGTGCCAGCAGCTTAGAGAACAGCACCCCTCTCAGAGCTGAAGCTTTCTTT
>TRBJ2-2|TRBV7-2|.|many|19
CASSLRALEGTVNTGELFF
TGTGCCAGCAGCTTACGGGCATTGGAGGGGACGGTGAACACCGGGGAGCTGTTTTTT
>TRBJ1-2|TRBV28|.|few|12
CASRGTAYGYTF
TGTGCCAGCAGGGGCACAGCCTATGGCTACACCTTC
>TRBJ1-1|TRBV11-2|.|.|16
CASSSIMTPTPRVAFF
TGTGCCAGCAGTTCAATCATGACTCCTACCCCCCGTGTTGCTTTCTTT
>TRBJ1-5|TRBV19|TRBD1|.|13
CATHVGGDQPQHF
TGTGCCACCCATGTAGGGGGCGATCAGCCCCAGCATTTT
>TRBJ2-7|TRBV6-2/TRBV6-3|.|.|12
CASSSAPLEQYF
TGTGCCAGCAGTTCCGCACCCCTCGAGCAGTACTTC
>TRBJ1-3|TRBV12-3/TRBV12-4|.|many|16
CASSPQLGGSGNTIYF
TGTGCCAGCAGTCCACAGTTGGGGGGATCTGGAAACACCATATATTTT
>TRBJ1-5|TRBV19|TRBD1|.|16
CASSPETGVRNQPQHF
TGTGCCAGTAGTCCCGAGACAGGGGTAAGGAATCAGCCCCAGCATTTT
>TRBJ2-1|TRBV7-8|TRBD2|few|15
CASSRSGGGYNEQFF
TGTGCCAGCAGCCGAAGCGGGGGGGGCTACAATGAGCAGTTCTTC
>TRBJ2-7|TRBV29-1|.|.|13
CSVAGTGGNEQYF
TGCAGCGTGGCCGGGACGGGCGGGAACGAGCAGTACTTC
>TRBJ2-3|TRBV29-1|.|.|14
CSVDGQLPTDTQYF
TGCAGCGTTGACGGACAGCTACCCACAGATACGCAGTATTTT
>TRBJ1-1|TRBV15|.|.|14
CATSRPQELGEAFF
TGTGCCACCAGCAGACCTCAGGAATTGGGTGAAGCTTTCTTT
>TRBJ2-3|TRBV7-8|TRBD2|.|18
CDSSWLAGSTSSTDTQYF
TGTGACAGCAGCTGGCTAGCGGGGTCCACGTCTAGCACAGATACGCAGTATTTT
>TRBJ2-5|TRBV12-3/TRBV12-4|TRBD2|few|16
CASSPNPGLKDSAQYF
TGTGCCAGCAGCCCGAATCCGGGACTAAAGGACTCGGCCCAGTACTTC
>TRBJ2-6|TRBV7-2|TRBD2|few|17
CASSLVSGGAGANVLTF
TGTGCCAGCAGCTTAGTGAGCGGGGGGGCTGGGGCCAACGTCCTGACTTTC
>TRBJ1-6|TRBV18|.|many|13
CASSPSVRSPLHF
TGTGCCAGCTCACCATCAGTGCGTTCACCCCTCCACTTT
>TRBJ1-2|TRBV5-1|.|many|16
CASSLGSSATIYGYTF
TGCGCCAGCAGCTTGGGATCGTCAGCCACTATCTATGGCTACACCTTC
>TRBJ2-3|TRBV6-4|.|few|14
CASKPGLEADTQYF
TGTGCCAGCAAACCGGGGTTGGAAGCAGATACGCAGTATTTT
>TRBJ2-2|TRBV12-3/TRBV12-4|.|.|11
CASSKVRELFF
TGTGCCAGCAGCAAAGTTAGGGAGCTGTTTTTT
>TRBJ1-1|TRBV27|TRBD1|few|14
CASSLLDRGTEAFF
TGTGCCAGCAGTTTATTGGACAGGGGGACTGAAGCTTTCTTT
>TRBJ1-2|TRBV14|TRBD1|.|16
CARIGTGSIPLCGYTF
TGTGCCAGGATTGGGACAGGGTCTATCCCACTATGTGGCTACACCTTC
>TRBJ2-5|TRBV19|TRBD2|many|16
CASSIGLAGVQETQYF
TGTGCCAGTAGTATTGGGCTAGCGGGGGTCCAAGAGACCCAGTACTTC
>TRBJ2-5|TRBV3-1|.|.|17
CASSQRISKDPKETQYF
TGTGCCAGCAGCCAAAGAATATCCAAAGACCCAAAAGAGACCCAGTACTTC
>TRBJ2-5|TRBV9|TRBD1|.|17
CASSGGQGNPTQETQYF
TGTGCCAGCAGCGGCGGACAGGGGAACCCCACCCAAGAGACCCAGTACTTC
>TRBJ2-2|TRBV28|TRBD1|.|15
CASSFQGGVTGELFF
TGTGCCAGCAGTTTCCAAGGGGGCGTCACCGGGGAGCTGTTTTTT
>TRBJ2-7|TRBV4-1|TRBD2|many|15
CASSQVGLAAYEQYF
TGCGCCAGCAGCCAAGTGGGACTAGCGGCATACGAGCAGTACTTC
>TRBJ2-1|TRBV6-2/TRBV6-3|.|few|12
CASSPRANEQFF
TGTGCCAGCAGCCCGAGGGCCAATGAGCAGTTCTTC
>TRBJ2-3|TRBV20-1|TRBD1|few|14
CSARTGVSTDTQYF
TGCAGTGCCAGAACAGGGGTTAGCACAGATACGCAGTATTTT
>TRBJ2-7|TRBV6-6|TRBD2|few|15
CASSSGLADSYEQYF
TGTGCCAGCAGTTCGGGACTAGCGGACTCCTACGAGCAGTACTTC
>TRBJ2-7|TRBV14|.|many|14
CASSHPRARYEQYF
TGTGCCAGCAGCCACCCCCGGGCCCGCTACGAGCAGTACTTC
>TRBJ2-7|TRBV7-9|TRBD1|many|14
CASSLRTGAGEQYF
TGTGCCAGCAGCTTACGGACAGGGGCCGGGGAGCAGTACTTC
>TRBJ1-2|TRBV10-3|.|many|13
CAISPEANYGYTF
TGTGCCATCAGTCCAGAAGCTAACTATGGCTACACCTTC
>TRBJ2-3|TRBV11-1|.|many|13
CASRPSGPDTQYF
TGTGCCAGCAGACCTTCAGGGCCAGATACGCAGTATTTT
>TRBJ2-5|TRBV5-1|.|.|20
CASSRTTERNPPYGQETQYF
TGCGCCAGCAGCCGTACGACAGAACGCAATCCTCCGTACGGCCAAGAGACCCAGTACTTC
>TRBJ2-2|TRBV7-2|TRBD1|.|14
CASSSTGFTGELFF
TGTGCCAGCAGCTCGACAGGGTTCACCGGGGAGCTGTTTTTT
>TRBJ2-1|TRBV9|.|.|16
CASSAITGFVVNEQFF
TGTGCCAGCAGCGCAATTACAGGGTTTGTGGTGAATGAGCAGTTCTTC
>TRBJ1-5|TRBV19|.|many|15
CASRDWGGPNQPQHF
TGTGCCAGTAGGGATTGGGGTGGACCCAATCAGCCCCAGCATTTT
>TRBJ2-5|TRBV6-6|.|.|15
CASRPRRGGDETQYF
TGTGCCAGCAGACCTCGTAGGGGGGGGGATGAGACCCAGTACTTC
>TRBJ1-3|TRBV14|.|many|15
CASSHRGPSGNTIYF
TGTGCCAGCAGCCACCGCGGACCCTCTGGAAACACCATATATTTT
>TRBJ1-4|TRBV7-8|.|.|15
CASSLRGDHNEKLFF
TGTGCCAGCAGCTTACGAGGGGACCATAATGAAAAACTGTTTTTT
>TRBJ1-6|TRBV7-2|TRBD1|many|16
CASSRSTGAANSPLHF
TGTGCCAGCAGCCGATCGACAGGGGCGGCTAATTCACCCCTCCACTTT
>TRBJ2-5|TRBV20-1|TRBD2|many|15
CSASRVRGGRETQYF
TGCAGTGCTAGTCGAGTGCGGGGGGGCCGGGAGACCCAGTACTTC
>TRBJ2-2|TRBV9|TRBD1|few|16
CASSEGGANIPGELFF
TGTGCCAGCAGCGAAGGGGGCGCGAATATTCCCGGGGAGCTGTTTTTT
>TRBJ1-6|TRBV6-5|TRBD1|few|20
CASSYAAGQGPSSYNSPLHF
TGTGCCAGCAGTTACGCCGCGGGACAGGGCCCTAGCTCCTATAATTCACCCCTCCACTTT
>TRBJ1-1|TRBV6-2/TRBV6-3|.|many|15
CASGPQGDMNTEAFF
TGTGCCAGCGGGCCCCAGGGAGACATGAACACTGAAGCTTTCTTT
>TRBJ1-1|TRBV12-3/TRBV12-4|TRBD1|.|14
CASSRTGGNTEAFF
TGTGCCAGCAGTAGGACAGGAGGGAACACTGAAGCTTTCTTT
>TRBJ1-3|TRBV7-6|.|many|16
CASSLGTPSSGNTIYF
TGTGCCAGCAGCTTAGGGACACCGAGCTCTGGAAACACCATATATTTT
>TRBJ1-1|TRBV6-5|.|many|13
CASSYAPDTEAFF
TGTGCCAGCAGTTACGCCCCCGACACTGAAGCTTTCTTT
>TRBJ1-2|TRBV7-9|.|few|15
CASSLGGRGRYGYTF
TGTGCCAGCAGCTTAGGTGGAAGGGGACGGTATGGCTACACCTTC
>TRBJ2-2|TRBV5-1|TRBD1|few|14
CASSTGQGAGELFF
TGCGCCAGCAGCACAGGACAGGGTGCCGGGGAGCTGTTTTTT
>TRBJ2-2|TRBV27|TRBD1|.|16
CASSQTGTGNTGELFF
TGTGCCAGCAGTCAAACCGGGACAGGGAACACCGGGGAGCTGTTTTTT
>TRBJ2-2|TRBV19|.|.|13
CASRKQNTGELFF
TGTGCCAGTAGGAAACAGAACACCGGGGAGCTGTTTTTT
>TRBJ2-7|TRBV13|.|many|11
CASSSSYEQYF
TGTGCCAGCAGCTCTTCCTACGAGCAGTACTTC